These 3 T cell receptor beta chains were all obtained from the same sample, sequenced in a study of blood T cell repertoires in COVID-19. Only in-frame clones appear in the TCRdb table, and some are missing; sequencing was by immunoSEQ multiplex PCR. The sample holds 270,000 or so clones, around nine tenths seen once. The sample comprised peripheral blood. These receptors originate from a man between 35 and 55 years old with active or convalescent COVID-19.

This clone was counted between two and nine times. The genes are TRBV9 and TRBJ2-1, with TRBD1 as a possible D gene (6 bases). V lost 5 bases, J lost 0 bases, and 12 bases lay in between. The CDR3 runs to 15 residues. Germline V gene sequence: CDR1 SGDLS, CDR2 YYNGEE. CDR3 bases: TGTGCCAGCAGTATACAGGGTGACTCCTACAATGAGCAGTTCTTC. Protein sequence: CASSIQGDSYNEQFF.

V usage is TRBV19 and J usage is TRBJ2-1; 7 bases align to TRBD2. Germline values: CDR1 LNHDA, CDR2 SQIVND (reference sequence). The ends lost 8 bases at V and 4 bases at J; junction bases unmatched: 5. This CDR3 comprises 13 residues. CDR3 in amino acids: CASGLVAYNEQFF. CDR3 bases: TGTGCCAGTGGACTAGTGGCGTACAATGAGCAGTTCTTC.

The chain links TRBV4-1 to TRBJ2-3, with D hard to call. There are 12 residues in the CDR3. Germline CDR1 MGHRA, CDR2 YSYEKL. V was clipped by 1 base and J by 6 bases, with 5 bases between them. CDR3 sequence reads: CASSQVGDTQYF. The CDR3 coding sequence is TGCGCCAGCAGCCAAGTGGGCGATACGCAGTATTTT.